This T cell receptor beta chain emerged from a study of early T cells in non-severe SARS-CoV-2 infection. Background on the study: Investigators sequenced bulk RNA drawn from unsorted whole blood, and chains remained unpaired. Study results and caveats: The matching step, a VDJdb search, favored anti-spike CD8 responses and missed private and CD4 specificities.

This clonotype was seen a few times. The antigen is unknown. The CDR3 is made up of 18 amino acids. Trimming removed 6 bases from V and 1 base from J, with 23 bases in between. Germline loops: CDR1 ENHRY, CDR2 SYGVKD. Individual cDNA molecules received unique molecular identifiers. MiXCR was run by TCRdb on the 5' RACE reads, yielding one entry per CDR3 protein. The sample shows 35,000 to 55,000 distinct CDR3 sequences, 6% to 7% of them seen only once. The sequence derives from an adult who was a healthcare worker with PCR-confirmed SARS-CoV-2 infection or an uninfected control (not recorded which). The rearrangement joins TRBV10-3 to TRBJ2-3, with a possible D match to TRBD2 (6 bases). The source was whole blood, collected at baseline. The CDR3 loop reads CAISLSGGVPVRTDTQYF. CDR3 nucleotide sequence: TGTGCCATCAGCCTATCGGGCGGGGTCCCCGTTCGCACAGATACGCAGTATTTT.